This T cell receptor beta chain was observed in a study of PD-1 blockade in classical Hodgkin lymphoma. Overall study context: Patients were infused with nivolumab 3 mg/kg every 2 weeks.

About this clone itself: What it recognizes is unknown.

Study-wide points: Relapsed/refractory patients reportedly had the lowest baseline TCR diversity, below newly diagnosed patients, who were below healthy donors. With respect to the repertoire differences, their causes, possibly disease activity or prior therapy, remain undefined. Complete responders entered with baseline diversity on par with newly diagnosed patients, the results showed.

Produced via immunoSEQ multiplex PCR; TCRdb's table is partial and in-frame only. The data hold some 150,000 clones, with nearly 80% observed a single time. Trimming stripped 6 bases from V and 5 bases from J, with 13 bases between. This CDR3 has 14 amino acids. Germline CDR1 is MDHEN and CDR2 is SYDVKM. Brentuximab vedotin exposure varied among the patients, all of whom had relapsed after autologous stem cell transplantation. The chain links TRBV28 to TRBJ2-2; unclear D gene. This TCR was recovered from a human donor with classical Hodgkin lymphoma. The source was peripheral blood mononuclear cells (PBMCs), collected before the second cycle of nivolumab. CDR3 region: CASSFLGRTGELFF. The CDR3 DNA reads TGTGCCAGCAGCTTCCTTGGACGGACCGGGGAGCTGTTTTTT.